These 32 T cell receptor beta chains were all obtained from the same sample, sequenced in a study of T cells after posttransplantation cyclophosphamide. Assay used: immunoSEQ multiplex PCR; TCRdb lists only in-frame clones, some missing. The sample lists roughly 49,000 clones, roughly 86% occurring once. The sample comprised PBMCs. All receptors derive from a man aged 25 to 45 with a blood cancer, CMV-positive, and with a related stem cell donor.

This chain links TRBV11-3 with TRBJ2-7; 14 positions agree with TRBD2. Germline CDR1 reads SGHNT; CDR2 reads YENEEA. This CDR3 spans 18 amino acids. The V gene end was trimmed by 1 base and the J gene end by 12 bases; junction bases not matched to a gene: 17. In DNA form, the CDR3 reads TGTGCCAGCAGCTTAGGAATGGCAGGAGGGGGACTAGCGGGAGTGGCGTACTTC. It encodes CASSLGMAGGGLAGVAYF. The variable domain in full, with the rest retrieved from reference TRBV11-3 and TRBJ2-7, is EAGVVQSPRYKIIEKKQPVAFWCNPISGHNTLYWYLQNLGQGPELLIRYENEEAVDDSQLPKDRFSAERLKGVDSTLKIQPAELGDSAVYLCASSLGMAGGGLAGVAYFGPGTRLTVT.

Note on this clone: The conserved closing phenylalanine or tryptophan is absent in this CDR3, likely reflecting a read error. The DNA is left out, because the CDR3 cannot be placed on it with certainty; the CDR3 is given as TCRdb lists it. The rearrangement links TRBV2 to TRBJ1-1; TRBD1, the table's D call, was not compared with the DNA. With termini counted, the CDR3 has 10 amino acids. From germline, CDR1 is SNHLY and CDR2 FYNNEI. CDR3 amino acids: CASGTTVTRA.

CDR3 in amino acids: CAWSDDRARGNEQFF. Written as DNA, the CDR3 is TGTGCCTGGAGTGATGACAGGGCGCGGGGCAATGAGCAGTTCTTC. This rearrangement joins TRBV30 to TRBJ2-1; D might be TRBD1 (7 bases). V lost 1 base and J 6 bases, leaving 16 bases between the germline ends. The CDR3 is made up of 15 amino acids. Germline assignment: CDR1 GTSNPN and CDR2 SVGIG (reference sequence).

The CDR3 DNA follows: TGCGCCAGCAGCTTAGCCCCGTCCGTTAACAATGAGCAGTTCTTC. It specifies CASSLAPSVNNEQFF. The chain combines TRBV5-1 with TRBJ2-1; D is unresolved. The CDR3 totals 15 residues. The germline CDR1 and CDR2 sequences are SGHRS and YFSETQ. Trimming left V 2 bases short and J 5 bases short, with 14 bases between.

The CDR3 sequence: CASEGGRATWPDTQYF. CDR3 in DNA: TGTGCCAGCGAGGGCGGGAGGGCCACCTGGCCAGATACGCAGTATTTT. J is TRBJ2-3 and V is TRBV2, with 9 positions matching TRBD2. The CDR3 runs 16 residues. Germline loops: CDR1 SNHLY, CDR2 FYNNEI. Trimming took 8 bases from V and 4 from J; bases not matched to a gene: 13.

This chain uses TRBV14 with TRBJ2-1; TRBD2 agrees at 11 bases. Germline V lookup: CDR1 SGHDN, CDR2 FVKESK. The J segment lost 3 bases and the V segment lost 1 base, leaving 8 bases of the junction unmatched. The CDR3 has 18 amino acids. This CDR3 reads CASSQVKVAGGVYNEQFF. The CDR3 DNA follows: TGTGCCAGCAGCCAAGTAAAGGTAGCGGGAGGGGTCTACAATGAGCAGTTCTTC.

The CDR3 DNA is TGTGCCAGCAGCGAGACTAGCGCCTGGAAGACCCAGTACTTC. It specifies CASSETSAWKTQYF. V gene TRBV7-6 combines with J gene TRBJ2-5, with 8 bases that match TRBD2. Per the germline V gene, CDR1 is SGHVS and CDR2 is FNYEAQ. The CDR3 is 14 residues long. The trim removed 5 bases at V and 6 bases at J, leaving 8 bases unmatched.

The rearrangement uses TRBV4-3 and TRBJ2-7; TRBD1 agrees at 10 bases. CDR3 size: 15 residues. CDR1 is LGHNA, CDR2 YSLEER, per germline. The V and J ends lost 3 bases and 4 bases, in that order; junction bases with no gene match: 6. CDR3 sequence (DNA): TGCGCCAGCAGCCAGGAACCGGGACAGGGGTACGAGCAGTACTTC. It encodes CASSQEPGQGYEQYF.

The rearrangement links TRBV28 to TRBJ1-4, with 7 bases matching TRBD1. With 9 bases clipped from V and 7 bases from J, the junction kept 5 bases outside the gene matches. Per the germline V gene, CDR1 is MDHEN and CDR2 is SYDVKM. CDR3 length: 12 amino acids. CDR3 in DNA: TGTGCCAGTAGACAGGGAGTTGAAAAACTGTTTTTT. Protein: CASRQGVEKLFF.

This clone was counted between two and nine times. J is TRBJ1-2 and V is TRBV29-1; D is unresolved. V shed 4 bases and J shed 7 bases, with 13 bases lying between them. Germline CDR1 reads SQVTM; CDR2 reads ANQGSEA. The CDR3 contains 12 residues. CDR3 nucleotides: TGCAGCGTTGGGGCTGAGGGAGGTGGCTACACCTTC. This translates into CSVGAEGGGYTF.

The chain is built from TRBV11-2 and TRBJ2-7; 9 bases fit TRBD2. The V gene end was trimmed by 3 bases and the J gene end by 4 bases; junction bases not matched to a gene: 7. The CDR3 extends over 15 amino acids. CDR1 SGHAT and CDR2 FQNNGV come from the germline V gene. CDR3 in DNA: TGTGCCAGCAGCTTTGGATTAGCGGGAGCTTACGAGCAGTACTTC. Its protein is CASSFGLAGAYEQYF.

The J gene is TRBJ1-1, the V gene TRBV7-2; weak D call: TRBD1 (5 bases). The V end lost 5 bases, the J end lost 3 bases, and 10 bases lay between the germline ends. Germline V gives CDR1 SGHTA, CDR2 FQGNSA. The CDR3 covers 13 residues. CDR3 loop: CASSPDSDTEAFF. DNA for the CDR3: TGTGCCAGCAGCCCAGACAGCGACACTGAAGCTTTCTTT.

This chain connects TRBV2 to TRBJ1-5; TRBD1 is a possible D gene (5 bases). There are 15 residues in the CDR3. Per the germline V gene, CDR1 is SNHLY and CDR2 is FYNNEI. V was pared by 3 bases and J by 6 bases, with 15 bases between. CDR3 residues: CASSEGPRTIQPQHF. CDR3 DNA: TGTGCCAGCAGTGAGGGGCCAAGGACCATTCAGCCCCAGCATTTT.

The genes are TRBV11-2 and TRBJ2-7; a possible D gene is TRBD1 (7 bases). The CDR3 runs to 12 residues. Trimming took 6 bases from V and 9 from J, leaving 15 bases between them. Germline assignment: CDR1 SGHAT and CDR2 FQNNGV. The CDR3 sequence is CASSTAGGRQYF. The CDR3 bases are TGTGCCAGCAGTACGGCAGGGGGGAGGCAGTACTTC.

The table lists this clone with a count of one. This chain joins TRBV5-1 and TRBJ2-4, with a weak D call TRBD1 (6 bases). This CDR3 spans 14 amino acids. Germline V lookup: CDR1 SGHRS, CDR2 YFSETQ. The ends were cut back, 1 base at V and 7 bases at J, with 12 bases in the middle. Here the CDR3 reads CASSLHRDGNIQYF. The DNA for the CDR3 is TGCGCCAGCAGCTTGCACAGGGATGGTAACATTCAGTACTTC. Using reference TRBV5-1 and TRBJ2-4 for the parts outside the CDR3, the full variable domain is KAGVTQTPRYLIKTRGQQVTLSCSPISGHRSVSWYQQTPGQGLQFLFEYFSETQRNKGNFPGRFSGRQFSNSRSEMNVSTLELGDSALYLCASSLHRDGNIQYFGAGTRLSVL.

This chain joins TRBV9 and TRBJ1-3, with D perhaps TRBD1 (5 bases). Looked up from germline, CDR1 is SGDLS and CDR2 is YYNGEE. V lost 3 bases to trimming and J lost 0 bases, with 19 bases between them. CDR3 size: 18 residues. CDR3 sequence (DNA): TGTGCCAGCAGCGCCAACCCAGGGAAACCTAGCTCTGGAAACACCATATATTTT. Translating gives CASSANPGKPSSGNTIYF.

The chain uses TRBV29-1 and TRBJ1-2; D is unclear. Germline V lookup: CDR1 SQVTM, CDR2 ANQGSEA. Deletions cut 3 bases from V and 7 bases from J, with 9 bases between. The CDR3 is 11 amino acids. CDR3 in DNA: TGCAGCGTTGATTTATCGGGTGGCTACACCTTC. This sequence encodes CSVDLSGGYTF.

The chain's CDR3 is CASSHGLAVYEQYF. The DNA for the CDR3 is TGTGCCAGCAGCCATGGACTAGCGGTATACGAGCAGTACTTC. The chain recombines TRBV14 with TRBJ2-7; 10 bases agree with TRBD2. The V segment lost 3 bases and the J segment 4 bases; nucleotides outside the gene matches: 3. CDR3 length equals 14 residues. Germline V gives CDR1 SGHDN, CDR2 FVKESK.

This clone was seen more than once but under ten times. The CDR3 sequence: CASSDNGLAGVEQYF. The CDR3 DNA reads TGTGCCAGCAGCGATAACGGACTAGCGGGAGTTGAGCAGTACTTC. The V call is TRBV7-3, the J call TRBJ2-7, with 13 bases identical to TRBD2. The CDR3 runs 15 residues. In germline, CDR1 is SGHTA, CDR2 FQGTGA. V was pared by 5 bases and J by 7 bases, with 8 bases of the junction left unmatched.

The V gene is TRBV2, the J gene TRBJ1-1; the match to TRBD1 covers 10 bases. The germline gives CDR1 SNHLY, CDR2 FYNNEI. V dropped 7 bases and J dropped 0; count of bases not matched to a gene: 5. This CDR3 is built from 15 residues. The CDR3 here is CASIDRGLLNTEAFF. CDR3 nucleotides: TGTGCCAGCATCGACAGGGGGCTTCTGAACACTGAAGCTTTCTTT.

The chain links TRBV12-5 to TRBJ1-3; the D is unclear. Deletions cut 1 base from V and 0 bases from J, with 7 bases between. The length of the CDR3 is 15 residues. Germline V CDR1 and CDR2: LGHNT, FRNRAP. The CDR3: CASGLGVHSGNTIYF. The CDR3 nucleotides read TGTGCTAGTGGTTTGGGCGTCCACTCTGGAAACACCATATATTTT.

The chain couples TRBV5-5 to TRBJ2-5, with 11 bases matching TRBD2. CDR1 is SGHKS and CDR2 is YYEKEE in the germline V gene (reference sequence). V lost 0 bases to trimming and J lost 2 bases; unmatched junction nucleotides: 9. CDR3 length equals 18 residues. CDR3 in DNA: TGTGCCAGCAGCTTGGGGTCTAGCGGGGGGACTGATCAAGAGACCCAGTACTTC. The encoded protein is CASSLGSSGGTDQETQYF.

The chain recombines TRBV7-3 with TRBJ2-1; 10 bases are shared with TRBD2. The CDR3 is 18 residues long. Germline trimming cut 5 bases from V and 7 bases from J; bases unmatched to any gene: 17. Germline CDR1 is SGHTA and CDR2 is FQGTGA. The CDR3 here is CASSPRGSGRKFRNEQFF. The CDR3 bases are TGTGCCAGCAGCCCCAGGGGTAGCGGGAGGAAATTTAGGAATGAGCAGTTCTTC.

The V and J genes are TRBV2 and TRBJ2-3; 9 nucleotides agree with TRBD1. Germline lookup yields CDR1 SNHLY and CDR2 FYNNEI. CDR3 size: 14 residues. Trimming cost V 7 bases and J 2 bases; bases outside gene matches: 4. The DNA of the CDR3 is TGTGCCAGCACGGACAGGGGCTACACAGATACGCAGTATTTT. Translation: CASTDRGYTDTQYF.

CDR3 sequence reads: CAISEREGGNIQYF. The CDR3 DNA reads TGTGCCATCAGTGAGCGGGAGGGGGGAAACATTCAGTACTTC. The chain uses TRBV10-3 and TRBJ2-4; 8 bases are shared with TRBD2. Looked up from germline, CDR1 is ENHRY and CDR2 is SYGVKD. V lost 2 bases, J lost 6 bases, and 3 bases stayed unmatched. The CDR3 spans 14 residues.

The rearrangement links TRBV30 to TRBJ1-1; TRBD1 aligns across 9 bases. This CDR3 is 13 amino acids long. Germline values: CDR1 GTSNPN, CDR2 SVGIG (reference sequence). J gave up 3 bases and V 3 bases, and 2 bases lay outside the gene matches. The CDR3 bases are TGTGCCTGGAGGACAGGGGGGGACACTGAAGCTTTCTTT. Amino acid sequence: CAWRTGGDTEAFF.

The chain joins TRBV7-3 to TRBJ2-1; 9 bases agree with TRBD2. V lost 2 bases and J lost 7; bases outside the gene matches: 6. CDR1 SGHTA and CDR2 FQGTGA come from the germline V gene. The CDR3 loop spans 15 amino acids. The CDR3 DNA sequence: TGTGCCAGCAGCTTACAGGGGACTAGCTCAAATGAGCAGTTCTTC. This translates into CASSLQGTSSNEQFF.

The CDR3 spells CASSVVPTPHRTNTGELFF. CDR3 DNA: TGTGCCAGCAGCGTAGTTCCGACCCCCCACAGGACGAACACCGGGGAGCTGTTTTTT. V usage is TRBV9 and J usage is TRBJ2-2, with TRBD1 as a possible D gene (5 bases). In germline, CDR1 is SGDLS, CDR2 YYNGEE. Trimming took off 0 bases at V and 0 bases at J, with 18 bases between the two ends. The CDR3 sequence is 19 residues long.

J is TRBJ1-1 and V is TRBV11-3, with a weak D call TRBD1 (5 bases). CDR1 is SGHNT, CDR2 YENEEA, per germline. The CDR3 has 15 residues. The germline V and J ends were trimmed by 5 bases and 1 base, with 14 bases remaining between them. The CDR3 nucleotides read TGTGCCAGCAGCCCCCAGGGTCTCACGAACACTGAAGCTTTCTTT. It specifies CASSPQGLTNTEAFF.

This clone was counted a single time. The gene calls are TRBV27 and TRBJ2-7; 9 bases fit TRBD2. Unmatched junction bases numbered 16, after V lost 8 bases and J lost 2 bases. The CDR3 totals 17 residues. From germline, CDR1 is MNHEY and CDR2 SMNVEV (reference sequence). Here the CDR3 DNA reads TGTGCCAGCGGATTAAGCCCGACGACTAGCGGCCCCTACGAGCAGTACTTC. It specifies CASGLSPTTSGPYEQYF.

V gene TRBV4-1 combines with J gene TRBJ1-2; no clear D gene. The CDR3 consists of 15 residues. CDR1 is MGHRA, CDR2 YSYEKL, per germline. Trimming cost V 3 bases and J 4 bases, with 15 bases left between them. CDR3 protein: CASSHSSSRLYGYTF. The CDR3 region has the DNA TGCGCCAGCAGCCATTCCTCTAGCAGGCTCTATGGCTACACCTTC.

This clone was observed a few times. This chain connects TRBV29-1 to TRBJ2-3; TRBD1 aligns across 9 bases. Germline V CDR1 and CDR2: SQVTM, ANQGSEA. The V gene end was trimmed by 6 bases and the J gene end by 8 bases; junction bases not matched to a gene: 12. This CDR3 is 14 amino acids long. In DNA, the CDR3 is TGCAGCGTAGTCGGGACAGGGTCTTCGCTTACGCAGTATTTT. This gives the protein CSVVGTGSSLTQYF.